This is a list of T cell receptor beta chains from one sample in a study of shared clonotypes between healthy human individuals. The protocol was immunoSEQ multiplex PCR, while the TCRdb copy is restricted to in-frame clones and leaves out a portion. The table shows a few hundred thousand clones, with about 80% occurring only once. Sequenced input: PBMCs. The receptors derive from a woman between 35 and 50 years old in good health. Some clones in this sample may be carry-over from other donors' samples. The CDR3 runs from the conserved cysteine through the conserved F or W.

j_call	v_call	cdr3_aa
TRBJ2-3	TRBV27	CASRVRSLTREDTQYF
TRBJ2-3	TRBV27	CASSLTGEDTQYF
TRBJ1-1	TRBV10-2	CASSGPRERGTEAFF
TRBJ2-3	TRBV6-1	CASSEATSGGADTQYF
TRBJ1-1	TRBV5-5	CASSLRGLGTEAFF
TRBJ1-1	TRBV30	CAWSLGDRRSTEAFF
TRBJ1-2	TRBV5-1	CASSSTGANYGYTF
TRBJ2-1	TRBV27	CASSSIAPQIHYNEQFF
TRBJ2-7	TRBV29-1	CSVEGLAGTVYEQYF
TRBJ1-2	TRBV28	CASSLLRGDHYGYTF
TRBJ2-7	TRBV7-9	CASEASYEQYF
TRBJ1-1	TRBV4-3	CASSQVPLGNMNTEAFF
TRBJ2-1	TRBV11-1	CASSSTTSGSYNEQFF
TRBJ2-7	TRBV19	CASSSPRGYEQYF
TRBJ2-2	TRBV28	CASTYGMTGELFF
TRBJ2-7	TRBV6-1	CASSDRGRAFGQGYEQYF
TRBJ2-1	TRBV7-9	CASSFLGQGLNEQFF
TRBJ1-5	TRBV28	CASSSRRGFSNQPQHF
TRBJ2-1	TRBV2	CASSEALAGPARFF
TRBJ2-5	TRBV11-3	CASSPQGQETQYF
TRBJ2-1	TRBV2	CASTGASGRWEQFF
TRBJ2-5	TRBV5-1	CASSFGTTQETQYF
TRBJ2-2	TRBV7-2	CASSVYDSFTGELFF
TRBJ2-3	TRBV30	CAWSVGMSTDTQYF
TRBJ1-4	TRBV30	CAWGLDTQNEKLFF
TRBJ2-1	TRBV5-6	CASSFTGTSGYNEQFF
TRBJ2-7	TRBV5-1	CASSLTDSPKYF
TRBJ2-2	TRBV5-4	CASSSSGRGYPGELFF
TRBJ2-7	TRBV4-2	CASSQDEGGTYEQYF
TRBJ2-5	TRBV7-9	CASSLTSGDQETQYF
TRBJ2-7	TRBV6-5	CASSRGGTGGEQYF
TRBJ2-6	TRBV29-1	CSVSGGSGANVLTF
TRBJ2-7	TRBV19	CASSSRTTGSYEQYF
TRBJ2-1	TRBV7-9	CASNQLREASEQFF
TRBJ2-7	TRBV15	CATSARQGPYEQYF
TRBJ1-1	TRBV19	CASSIAQPRGNTEAFF
TRBJ2-5	TRBV6-1	CASRPSGRVETQYF
TRBJ1-1	TRBV6-6	CASSSPRGQGVTEAFF
TRBJ2-5	TRBV21-1	CANIRLAGLGETQYF
TRBJ1-1	TRBV7-2	CAGSLESGGTEAFF
TRBJ2-2	TRBV5-1	CASTPGGGNTGELFF
TRBJ2-1	TRBV5-1	CASSLQGSSNEQFF